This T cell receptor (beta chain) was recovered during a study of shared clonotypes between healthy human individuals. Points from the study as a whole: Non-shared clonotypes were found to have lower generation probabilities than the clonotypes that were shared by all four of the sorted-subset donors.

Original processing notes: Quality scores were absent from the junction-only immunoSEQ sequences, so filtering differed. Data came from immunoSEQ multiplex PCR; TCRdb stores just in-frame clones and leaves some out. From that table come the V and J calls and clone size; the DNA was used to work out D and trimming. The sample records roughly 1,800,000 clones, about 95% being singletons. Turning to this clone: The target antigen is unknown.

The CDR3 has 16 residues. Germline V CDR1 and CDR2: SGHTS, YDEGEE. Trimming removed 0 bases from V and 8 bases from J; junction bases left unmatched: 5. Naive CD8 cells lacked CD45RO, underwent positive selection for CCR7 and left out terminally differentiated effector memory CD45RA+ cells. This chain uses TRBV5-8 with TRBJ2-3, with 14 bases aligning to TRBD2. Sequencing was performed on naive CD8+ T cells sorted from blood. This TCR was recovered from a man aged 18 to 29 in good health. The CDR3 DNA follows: TGTGCCAGCAGCTTGGGACTAGCGGGGGGGCTGGGTACGCAGTATTTT. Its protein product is CASSLGLAGGLGTQYF.